This TCR beta chain was recovered during a study of CD8 T cells in Susac syndrome. Bulk CD8+ and CD4+ cells came from magnetic negative isolation; CD8+ TEMRA by FACS. CDR3 length equals 16 residues. Germline loops: CDR1 SGDLS, CDR2 YYNGEE. J gave up 2 bases and V 3 bases, and 5 bases lay outside the gene matches. Random-hexamer reverse transcription was applied to about 0.45 to 1 ug RNA. The TCR beta CDR3 was amplified by immunoSEQ multiplex PCR across 54 Vbeta, 13 Jbeta. Each CDR3 protein gets one entry after TCRdb re-called the immunoSEQ multiplex PCR reads with MiXCR. There are 110,000 or so distinct CDR3 sequences in the sample; 80% to 95% occur only once, and about 0.15% lies in the top ten.

The TCR was taken from a human donor in good health. V is TRBV9 and J is TRBJ1-3; 10 nucleotides match TRBD1. The sequencing sample was made of CD4+ T cells from PBMCs. CDR3 coding DNA: TGTGCCAGCAGCGCCGCGACAGGGGGCCCTGGAAACACCATATATTTT. This sequence encodes CASSAATGGPGNTIYF.